This entry lists 25 T cell receptor beta chains sequenced from one sample in a study of blood T cell repertoires in COVID-19. The data were produced by immunoSEQ multiplex PCR, yet TCRdb's version contains in-frame clones alone and is incomplete. The data show some 41,000 clones, roughly 90% seen once. The source material was peripheral blood. All receptors derive from a human donor in a cohort sampled during active COVID-19.

The CDR3 bases are TGTGCCAGCAGACCTACTAGCGGGGGGGGGCAGTATTTT. This sequence encodes CASRPTSGGGQYF. The chain uses TRBV6-2 or TRBV6-3 and TRBJ2-3; 13 bases are shared with TRBD2. The germline gives CDR1 MNHEY, CDR2 SVGEGT. The CDR3 is made up of 13 amino acids. The V gene end was trimmed by 6 bases and the J gene end by 11 bases; junction bases not matched to a gene: 5.

This chain joins TRBV6-5 and TRBJ1-2; possible D gene TRBD1, 6 bases. There are 12 residues in the CDR3. The V gene lost 5 bases and the J gene lost 8 bases, with 12 bases spanning the gap. Germline lookup yields CDR1 MNHEY and CDR2 SVGAGI. The CDR3 DNA sequence: TGTGCCAGCAGTCCCGAGGGGGTGGGCTACACCTTC. Translated, it gives CASSPEGVGYTF.

The V gene is TRBV6-1, the J gene TRBJ1-1; D gene uncertain. Trimming left V 2 bases short and J 1 base short, with 20 bases between. This CDR3 is built from 18 residues. Germline lookup yields CDR1 MNHNS and CDR2 SASEGT. In DNA form, the CDR3 reads TGTGCCAGCAGTGAAAAGTCTCTGGCGTGGGGAGGGAACACTGAAGCTTTCTTT. Protein sequence: CASSEKSLAWGGNTEAFF.

The J gene is TRBJ1-2, the V gene TRBV7-9; tentative D call: TRBD1 (6 bases). The germline gives CDR1 SEHNR, CDR2 FQNEAQ (reference sequence). The CDR3 spans 16 residues. Trimming cost V 5 bases and J 5 bases, with 21 bases left between them. The CDR3 loop reads CASSPGGQDKLYGYTF. The CDR3 DNA sequence: TGTGCCAGCAGCCCGGGGGGGCAGGACAAGCTGTATGGCTACACCTTC.

This chain joins TRBV5-6 and TRBJ1-2, with TRBD1 matching over 8 bases. The CDR3 runs to 13 residues. Trimming took 4 bases from V and 7 from J; bases not matched to a gene: 6. Per the germline V gene, CDR1 is SGHDT and CDR2 is YYEEEE. In DNA form, the CDR3 reads TGTGCCAGCAGCCTGGGACAGGTTTCTGGCTACACCTTC. This sequence encodes CASSLGQVSGYTF.

The gene calls are TRBV18 and TRBJ2-1; D may be TRBD1 (6 bases). V was shortened by 3 bases and J by 4 bases, with 10 bases between the two germline ends. CDR3 size: 14 residues. Germline CDR1 KGHSH, CDR2 LQKENI. The CDR3 here is CASSPYDRYNEQFF. CDR3 bases: TGTGCCAGCTCACCGTACGACAGGTACAATGAGCAGTTCTTC.

The chain joins TRBV5-1 to TRBJ2-5, with a possible D match to TRBD2 (6 bases). CDR1 and CDR2 from the germline V gene are SGHRS and YFSETQ. V lost 0 bases and J lost 3, with 12 bases in between. The CDR3 is 15 amino acids. CDR3 loop: CASSLGVGTEETQYF. The CDR3 DNA reads TGCGCCAGCAGCTTGGGGGTCGGGACTGAAGAGACCCAGTACTTC.

This rearrangement joins TRBV7-6 to TRBJ2-7, with D possibly matching TRBD2 (5 bases). Trimming took off 5 bases at V and 2 bases at J, with 13 bases between the two ends. Germline CDR1 is SGHVS and CDR2 is FNYEAQ. The CDR3 runs 14 residues. CDR3 amino acids: CASSLHVGAYEQYF. The CDR3 DNA follows: TGTGCCAGCAGCCTCCACGTCGGGGCCTACGAGCAGTACTTC.

The rearrangement uses TRBV12-3 or TRBV12-4 and TRBJ1-5, with no clear D. This CDR3 contains 13 residues. V was shortened by 2 bases and J by 5 bases, with 7 bases between the two germline ends. CDR3 loop: CASSLSRYQPQHF. In DNA, the CDR3 is TGTGCCAGCAGTTTATCCAGGTATCAGCCCCAGCATTTT.

This clone came up a few times. CDR3 nucleotides: TGTGCCAGCAGTTTCGGGGAGTCTCAGCCCCAGCATTTT. It codes for CASSFGESQPQHF. This rearrangement joins TRBV27 to TRBJ1-5; unclear D gene. The germline CDR1 and CDR2 sequences are MNHEY and SMNVEV (reference sequence). Between the trimmed V and J ends, which lost 3 bases and 6 bases, there was a span of 9 bases. This CDR3 has 13 amino acids.

This clone was seen a handful of times. The chain combines TRBV23-1 with TRBJ1-3; no reliable D call. TRBV23-1 is an ORF, and what it does is uncertain. This CDR3 spans 15 amino acids. V was cut by 4 bases and J by 4 bases, with 14 bases left in between. The CDR3 nucleotides read TGCGCCAGCAGTCCGCCCTATAGAAGAGGAAACACCATATATTTT. Translated: CASSPPYRRGNTIYF.

This chain connects TRBV25-1 to TRBJ1-4; a weak D match, TRBD1 (6 bases). The CDR3 sequence is 17 residues long. In germline, CDR1 is MGHDK, CDR2 SYGVNS. Trimming took off 5 bases at V and 0 bases at J, with 16 bases between the two ends. The CDR3 spells CASSLESGVATNEKLFF. CDR3 DNA: TGTGCCAGCAGTCTGGAGTCAGGGGTGGCAACTAATGAAAAACTGTTTTTT.

The gene calls are TRBV6-5 and TRBJ1-1, with D perhaps TRBD1 (5 bases). The CDR3 loop spans 14 amino acids. CDR1 is MNHEY, CDR2 SVGAGI, per germline. Trimming removed 7 bases at V and 1 base at J, with 13 bases between. The CDR3 reads CASNIRARNTEAFF. In DNA, the CDR3 is TGTGCCAGCAATATCAGGGCGCGGAACACTGAAGCTTTCTTT.

The J gene is TRBJ2-5, the V gene TRBV11-2; tentatively, D is TRBD1 (5 bases). The CDR3 has 15 amino acids. The V end was cut by 3 bases, the J end by 4 bases, with 15 bases between. Germline CDR1 is SGHAT and CDR2 is FQNNGV. In DNA, the CDR3 is TGTGCCAGCAGCTTCGAGACAGATCTCCGAGAGACCCAGTACTTC. Amino acid sequence: CASSFETDLRETQYF.

This clone was seen only a few times. This sequence joins TRBV12-3 or TRBV12-4 and TRBJ1-2; 7 nucleotides match TRBD1. This CDR3 spans 12 amino acids. The trim removed 4 bases at V and 8 bases at J, leaving 4 bases unmatched. The CDR3: CASSSTGSGYTF. CDR3 DNA sequence: TGTGCCAGCAGTTCGACAGGGAGCGGCTACACCTTC.

V gene TRBV5-1 combines with J gene TRBJ2-7, with 12 bases lining up with TRBD2. CDR3 length: 17 amino acids. Germline loops: CDR1 SGHRS, CDR2 YFSETQ. Trimming took 3 bases from V and 5 from J; bases not matched to a gene: 12. The CDR3 bases are TGCGCCAGCAGCTCCCGGACTAGCGGGGCCTGGGACCACGAGCAGTACTTC. Translating it yields CASSSRTSGAWDHEQYF.

The V gene is TRBV30, the J gene TRBJ1-6, with 8 nucleotides matching TRBD1. The CDR3 length is 14 residues. CDR1 is GTSNPN, CDR2 SVGIG, per germline (reference sequence). V lost 3 bases, J lost 9 bases, and 7 bases stayed unmatched. The CDR3 DNA reads TGTGCCTGGAGCGACAGGGGACGTAGTTCACCCCTCCACTTT. Residues: CAWSDRGRSSPLHF.

The chain recombines TRBV25-1 with TRBJ1-2; 7 positions match TRBD1. From germline, CDR1 is MGHDK and CDR2 SYGVNS. The trim removed 7 bases at V and 3 bases at J, leaving 8 bases unmatched. This CDR3 contains 14 residues. The CDR3 loop is CASTSGGTDYGYTF. The CDR3 DNA follows: TGTGCCAGCACTTCGGGGGGGACAGACTATGGCTACACCTTC.

This clone was seen only a few times. The chain is built from TRBV6-5 and TRBJ1-3, with D possibly being TRBD1 (5 bases). Germline lookup yields CDR1 MNHEY and CDR2 SVGAGI. This CDR3 is 14 amino acids long. V was trimmed by 8 bases and J by 0 bases, leaving 11 bases between them. For the CDR3, the DNA is TGTGCCAGCTCAGGGCAGCTCTCTGGAAACACCATATATTTT. Amino acid sequence: CASSGQLSGNTIYF.

In its sample, this clone ranks as medium-sized. This rearrangement joins TRBV27 to TRBJ2-7; 10 nucleotides match TRBD2. Per the germline V gene, CDR1 is MNHEY and CDR2 is SMNVEV (reference sequence). Trimming removed 3 bases from V and 5 bases from J; junction bases left unmatched: 10. CDR3 length: 16 amino acids. DNA of the CDR3: TGTGCCAGCAGTTTCACTAGCGGGGCCCCCCAGGACGAGCAGTACTTC. This codes for CASSFTSGAPQDEQYF.

The chain uses TRBV19 and TRBJ2-7, with D possibly being TRBD1 (6 bases). This CDR3 region has 13 residues. V was trimmed by 3 bases and J by 7 bases, leaving 13 bases between them. Germline CDR1 reads LNHDA; CDR2 reads SQIVND (reference sequence). The CDR3 sequence: CASSMNREREQYF. The DNA for the CDR3 is TGTGCCAGTAGTATGAACAGGGAGAGGGAGCAGTACTTC.

The genes are TRBV4-2 and TRBJ2-7; D gene uncertain. CDR3 length: 13 amino acids. Germline V lookup: CDR1 LGHNA, CDR2 YNFKEQ. Deletions cut 1 base from V and 1 base from J, with 5 bases between. The CDR3 reads CASSQGGSYEQYF. As DNA, the CDR3 is TGTGCCAGCAGCCAAGGCGGTTCCTACGAGCAGTACTTC.

The rearrangement joins TRBV7-3 to TRBJ1-2; 9 bases map to TRBD1. The CDR3 consists of 14 residues. In germline, CDR1 is SGHTA, CDR2 FQGTGA. The V gene end was trimmed by 1 base and the J gene end by 10 bases; junction bases not matched to a gene: 7. This CDR3 is CASSLNPGQGIYTF. The DNA of the CDR3 is TGTGCCAGCAGCTTAAATCCGGGACAGGGAATCTACACCTTC.

V usage is TRBV3-1 (or the pseudogene TRBV3-2) and J usage is TRBJ2-1, with 8 bases lining up with TRBD2. CDR3 length equals 16 residues. V shed 6 bases and J 9 bases; nucleotides not matched to a gene: 16. Germline loops: CDR1 LGHDT, CDR2 YNNKEL (reference sequence). CDR3: CASSTSAGLAGGEQFF. CDR3 sequence (DNA): TGTGCCAGCAGTACCTCAGCGGGGCTGGCGGGGGGTGAGCAGTTCTTC.

V gene TRBV7-8 combines with J gene TRBJ2-7, with TRBD1 identical over 11 bases. The CDR3 totals 15 residues. V trimming: 5 bases; J trimming: 3 bases; junction bases outside the gene matches: 6. Germline V CDR1 and CDR2: SGHVS, FQNEAQ. The CDR3 DNA is TGTGCCAGCAGCCCAGGGACAGGGGGATTCTACGAGCAGTACTTC. It specifies CASSPGTGGFYEQYF.